These 3 T cell receptor beta chains were all obtained from the same sample, sequenced in a study of blood T cell repertoires in COVID-19. Measured with immunoSEQ multiplex PCR; TCRdb has only the in-frame clones, and not every one. The sample yields approximately 110,000 clones, 88% seen once. The sequenced sample was peripheral blood. The source of these receptors is a woman in her sixties or seventies who had recovered from COVID-19.

V and J are TRBV5-8 and TRBJ2-6; the match to TRBD1 covers 7 bases. CDR1 is SGHTS, CDR2 YDEGEE, per germline. The ends lost 0 bases at V and 0 bases at J; junction bases unmatched: 3. This CDR3 has 17 residues. The CDR3 DNA sequence: TGTGCCAGCAGCTTGGGACAGGGCCGCTCTGGGGCCAACGTCCTGACTTTC. Translation gives CASSLGQGRSGANVLTF. The full variable domain, with the rest looked up from reference TRBV5-8 and TRBJ2-6, is EAGVTQSPTHLIKTRGQQATLRCSPISGHTSVYWYQQALGLGLQFLLWYDEGEERNRGNFPPRFSGRQFPNYSSELNVNALELEDSALYLCASSLGQGRSGANVLTFGAGSRLTVL.

The V call is TRBV28, the J call TRBJ2-5; D not certain. Trimming left V 5 bases short and J 3 bases short, with 16 bases between. Germline V lookup: CDR1 MDHEN, CDR2 SYDVKM. The CDR3 totals 15 residues. As DNA, the CDR3 is TGTGCCAGCAGTCAGGTCCGAAGGTCGAAAGAGACCCAGTACTTC. The encoded protein is CASSQVRRSKETQYF.

The J gene is TRBJ2-3, the V gene TRBV27, with 7 bases aligning to TRBD1. The CDR3 is 16 amino acids. Germline CDR1 is MNHEY and CDR2 is SMNVEV (reference sequence). The V and J ends lost 5 bases and 1 base, in that order; junction bases with no gene match: 9. The CDR3 DNA follows: TGTGCCAGCAGTCAACCCCCGGGACAGCGCACAGATACGCAGTATTTT. Translated, it gives CASSQPPGQRTDTQYF.